A single sample is the source of the 24 T cell receptor beta chains below, sequenced in a study of cytomegalovirus exposure and HLA in healthy donors. 60 Vbeta and 13 Jbeta primers were used in PCR. Method: immunoSEQ multiplex PCR; TCRdb's copy keeps in-frame clones and lacks some. The sample holds roughly 110,000 clones, 74% seen once. The source material was PBMCs. The receptors come from a human donor in good health.

The V call is TRBV11-3, the J call TRBJ2-3; perhaps TRBD1 as D (7 bases). In germline, CDR1 is SGHNT, CDR2 YENEEA. The V end lost 1 base, the J end lost 4 bases, and 18 bases lay between the germline ends. The length of the CDR3 is 17 residues. The CDR3 DNA is TGTGCCAGCAGCTTAGGGAGGGGACAGTCGAGCGCAGATACGCAGTATTTT. This gives the protein CASSLGRGQSSADTQYF.

The chain combines TRBV6-1 with TRBJ1-2, with 7 bases fitting TRBD1. The length of the CDR3 is 13 residues. In germline, CDR1 is MNHNS, CDR2 SASEGT. The V and J ends lost 6 bases and 5 bases, in that order; junction bases with no gene match: 6. CDR3 protein: CASRTGPAYGYTF. The CDR3, as DNA: TGTGCCAGCAGGACAGGGCCGGCATATGGCTACACCTTC.

The genes are TRBV19 and TRBJ1-5, with D possibly TRBD1 on 6 matching bases. Trimming left V 9 bases short and J 1 base short, with 13 bases between. CDR1 LNHDA and CDR2 SQIVND come from the germline V gene (reference sequence). The CDR3 is 14 amino acids. The CDR3 DNA follows: TGTGCCAGCACAGCGGGGGGCAGCAATCAGCCCCAGCATTTT. This translates into CASTAGGSNQPQHF.

This clone was counted a few times. The chain carries TRBV27 and TRBJ2-7, with 10 bases lining up with TRBD1. J was trimmed by 3 bases and V by 6 bases; bases with no gene match: 8. Germline V gene sequence: CDR1 MNHEY, CDR2 SMNVEV (reference sequence). The CDR3 has 15 amino acids. CDR3 sequence (DNA): TGTGCCAGCAGCCACTTCCGGGACAGGGGCTACGAGCAGTACTTC. It codes for CASSHFRDRGYEQYF.

The V and J genes are TRBV15 and TRBJ2-5, with a tentative D call TRBD2 (6 bases). Germline values: CDR1 LNHNV, CDR2 YYDKDF (reference sequence). Deletions cut 4 bases from V and 7 bases from J, with 19 bases between. The CDR3 sequence is 15 residues long. This CDR3 reads CATSIKQPRRGTQYF. The CDR3 nucleotides are TGTGCCACCAGCATCAAACAACCCAGGAGGGGGACCCAGTACTTC. Filled out from reference TRBV15 and TRBJ2-5, the complete variable domain reads DAMVIQNPRYQVTQFGKPVTLSCSQTLNHNVMYWYQQKSSQAPKLLFHYYDKDFNNEADTPDNFQSRRPNTSFCFLDIRSPGLGDTAMYLCATSIKQPRRGTQYFGPGTRLLVL.

The chain joins TRBV15 to TRBJ2-2; D is perhaps TRBD1 (6 bases). V was pared by 0 bases and J by 8 bases, with 7 bases between. Germline lookup yields CDR1 LNHNV and CDR2 YYDKDF (reference sequence). This CDR3 is built from 13 residues. Here the CDR3 DNA reads TGTGCCACCAGCAGAGAGGGGGCTGGGGAGCTGTTTTTT. Translated, it gives CATSREGAGELFF.

The chain has TRBV7-2 and TRBJ1-4; 8 bases are a match to TRBD1. Germline-derived CDR1 and CDR2 are SGHTA and FQGNSA. The CDR3 covers 16 residues. Unmatched junction bases numbered 9, after V lost 1 base and J lost 8 bases. This CDR3 reads CASSLGRAGGVEKLFF. In DNA, the CDR3 is TGTGCCAGCAGCTTAGGGCGTGCAGGGGGCGTGGAAAAACTGTTTTTT.

The chain has TRBV29-1 and TRBJ1-2; D may be TRBD1 (6 bases). The CDR3 loop spans 11 amino acids. Per the germline V gene, CDR1 is SQVTM and CDR2 is ANQGSEA. The CDR3 spells CKATGNYGYTF. The DNA of the CDR3 is TGCAAGGCCACAGGGAACTATGGCTACACCTTC. Based on the CDR3 plus reference TRBV29-1 and TRBJ1-2, the full variable domain is SAVISQKPSRDICQRGTSLTIQCQVDSQVTMMFWYRQQPGQSLTLIATANQGSEATYESGFVIDKFPISRPNLTFSTLTVSNMSPEDSSIYLCKATGNYGYTFGSGTRLTVV.

V and J are TRBV2 and TRBJ2-3, with TRBD1 matching 7 bases. Germline assignment: CDR1 SNHLY and CDR2 FYNNEI. Trimming removed 8 bases from V and 2 bases from J; junction bases left unmatched: 7. The CDR3 totals 14 residues. The CDR3 DNA follows: TGTGCCAGCTACCGGGGACAGATCACAGATACGCAGTATTTT. Amino acid sequence: CASYRGQITDTQYF.

This clone has just a few counts. The chain uses TRBV19 and TRBJ1-4, with D unresolved. Germline V gives CDR1 LNHDA, CDR2 SQIVND (reference sequence). This CDR3 region has 12 residues. The V end was cut by 5 bases, the J end by 14 bases, with 15 bases between. CDR3 DNA: TGTGCCAGTAGTTCAGGACTGCGGATTCTGTTTTTT. Encoded protein: CASSSGLRILFF.

The chain joins TRBV18 to TRBJ2-6; D perhaps matches TRBD1 (5 bases). CDR3 length: 15 amino acids. Germline V gene data show CDR1 as KGHSH and CDR2 as LQKENI. Trimming removed 4 bases from V and 2 bases from J, with 9 bases in between. The CDR3 region has the DNA TGTGCCAGCTCACGGACAAGGACTGGGGCCAACGTCCTGACTTTC. As protein: CASSRTRTGANVLTF.

The chain recombines TRBV7-2 with TRBJ2-2, with 10 bases fitting TRBD1. Germline lookup yields CDR1 SGHTA and CDR2 FQGNSA. V lost 3 bases to trimming and J lost 5 bases; unmatched junction nucleotides: 6. CDR3 length: 16 residues. The CDR3 sequence: CASSLPGQGKTGELFF. The CDR3 region has the DNA TGTGCCAGCAGCTTGCCGGGACAGGGGAAAACCGGGGAGCTGTTTTTT.

The rearrangement uses TRBV6-1 and TRBJ2-5, with D tentatively TRBD1 (6 bases). The CDR3 consists of 13 residues. Trimming stripped 6 bases from V and 2 bases from J, with 10 bases between. The V gene's germline CDR1 is MNHNS and CDR2 SASEGT. The CDR3 DNA reads TGTGCCAGCAGCCGACAGGCTCAAGAGACCCAGTACTTC. This gives the protein CASSRQAQETQYF.

V usage is TRBV28 and J usage is TRBJ2-4; 10 bases agree with TRBD2. Germline CDR1 is MDHEN and CDR2 is SYDVKM. The CDR3 totals 20 residues. V trimming: 6 bases; J trimming: 1 base; junction bases outside the gene matches: 18. CDR3 sequence: CASRLLAGVGVERAKNIQYF. The CDR3 bases are TGTGCCAGCAGACTCCTAGCGGGAGTGGGGGTCGAGAGGGCCAAAAACATTCAGTACTTC.

The genes are TRBV30 and TRBJ2-2; TRBD1 matches 7 bases. V gave up 4 bases and J gave up 7 bases; unmatched junction bases: 6. This CDR3 comprises 13 residues. Germline values: CDR1 GTSNPN, CDR2 SVGIG (reference sequence). The CDR3 here is CAWNQRGLGELFF. DNA of the CDR3: TGTGCCTGGAACCAAAGGGGGCTCGGGGAGCTGTTTTTT.

V is TRBV19 and J is TRBJ1-6, with 7 positions matching TRBD1. This CDR3 spans 15 amino acids. The germline V gene has CDR1 LNHDA and CDR2 SQIVND (reference sequence). V dropped 7 bases and J dropped 2; count of bases not matched to a gene: 5. The CDR3 bases are TGTGCCAGTACACAGGGGTGGCCCTATAATTCACCCCTCCACTTT. As protein: CASTQGWPYNSPLHF.

This sequence joins TRBV18 and TRBJ1-2, with D possibly being TRBD1 (5 bases). V was cut by 7 bases and J by 2 bases, with 14 bases left in between. The CDR3 totals 14 residues. The germline CDR1 and CDR2 sequences are KGHSH and LQKENI. CDR3 nucleotides: TGTGCCAGCTTACAGGACGTAGAGAACTATGGCTACACCTTC. It is translated as CASLQDVENYGYTF.

The rearrangement joins TRBV2 to TRBJ1-5, with D perhaps TRBD1 (6 bases). CDR1 is SNHLY and CDR2 is FYNNEI in the germline V gene. The CDR3 length is 14 residues. Trimming removed 7 bases at V and 0 bases at J, with 10 bases between. CDR3 coding DNA: TGTGCCAGCAACAGGGAGTATAGCAATCAGCCCCAGCATTTT. Its translation: CASNREYSNQPQHF.

The gene calls are TRBV6-1 and TRBJ2-1; 7 nucleotides align to TRBD2. The CDR3 has 15 residues. Trimming removed 2 bases from V and 8 bases from J; junction bases left unmatched: 9. Germline assignment: CDR1 MNHNS and CDR2 SASEGT. The CDR3: CASSESRTRFDEQFF. CDR3 in DNA: TGTGCCAGCAGTGAATCGCGGACTAGGTTCGATGAGCAGTTCTTC.

This rearrangement joins TRBV5-1 to TRBJ2-5, with D possibly being TRBD2 (6 bases). The CDR3 sequence is 13 residues long. Germline CDR1 reads SGHRS; CDR2 reads YFSETQ. The V and J ends lost 5 bases and 2 bases respectively, with 10 bases between them. CDR3 nucleotides: TGCGCCAGCAGGCCCGGGAGTCAAGAGACCCAGTACTTC. This translates into CASRPGSQETQYF.

V and J are TRBV5-1 and TRBJ2-3; 9 bases map to TRBD2. The V gene's germline CDR1 is SGHRS and CDR2 YFSETQ. V was clipped by 3 bases and J by 5 bases; unmatched bases: 16. CDR3 length: 18 amino acids. CDR3 nucleotide sequence: TGCGCCAGCAGCTCCCGGAGGGGTCGCGGGGGGGCCGGAGATACGCAGTATTTT. This encodes CASSSRRGRGGAGDTQYF.

This clone appeared a few times. The chain employs TRBV27 and TRBJ1-1; 8 positions match TRBD1. The CDR3 is 13 amino acids. Germline trimming cut 7 bases from V and 4 bases from J; bases unmatched to any gene: 5. The germline gives CDR1 MNHEY, CDR2 SMNVEV (reference sequence). The CDR3 DNA is TGTGCCAGCATAGGACAGGGTTTCACTGAAGCTTTCTTT. Translating gives CASIGQGFTEAFF.

This sequence joins TRBV6-1 and TRBJ2-7; D is uncertain. This CDR3 spans 13 amino acids. The V end was cut by 6 bases, the J end by 0 bases, with 9 bases between. Germline values: CDR1 MNHNS, CDR2 SASEGT. The CDR3 sequence: CASSASFSYEQYF. The CDR3, as DNA: TGTGCCAGCAGCGCCAGTTTCTCCTACGAGCAGTACTTC.

The rearrangement uses TRBV5-1 and TRBJ2-6; 7 bases line up with TRBD1. The germline gives CDR1 SGHRS, CDR2 YFSETQ. J was trimmed by 1 base and V by 4 bases; bases with no gene match: 17. The CDR3 contains 20 residues. The CDR3 DNA sequence: TGCGCCAGCAGCCCCAGGGACCCACAGGGGCTGCGGTCTGGGGCCAACGTCCTGACTTTC. Translated: CASSPRDPQGLRSGANVLTF.